The present T cell receptor beta chain was sequenced within a study of blood T cell repertoires in COVID-19. At the level of the study: Acute and convalescent COVID-19 specimens originated in the United States, Italy and Spain. T cells, B-cell-depleted T cells, or PBMCs provided the cDNA or gDNA that served as material.

J gave up 0 bases and V 5 bases, and 6 bases lay outside the gene matches. The CDR3 loop spans 16 amino acids. CDR1 is MDHEN, CDR2 SYDVKM, per germline. As originally analysed: Amplified reference gene primers provided the basis for estimating nucleated cell counts. Profiling relied on immunoSEQ multiplex PCR, and the TCRdb table lists in-frame clones only, not all of them. V, J and clone size reflect that table, while D and trimming were determined from the DNA. The table lists roughly 140,000 clones, around 86% of them singletons. This clonotype was obtained from a man aged 70 or older with acute or convalescent COVID-19. The chain recombines TRBV28 with TRBJ2-3, with 9 bases aligning to TRBD1. The sample consisted of peripheral blood. In DNA form, the CDR3 reads TGTGCCAGCAGTCCCCACAGGGGGCTTAGCACAGATACGCAGTATTTT. Encoded protein: CASSPHRGLSTDTQYF.